These T cell receptor beta chains were read from a single sample in a study of blood T cell repertoires in COVID-19. Assay: immunoSEQ multiplex PCR; the TCRdb copy retains only in-frame clones and omits some. The data contain about 180,000 clones, roughly 82% of them singletons. The sequencing input was PBMCs or T cells enriched from blood (not recorded which). These receptor sequences come from a woman under 40 who had recovered from COVID-19. The CDR3 runs from the conserved cysteine through the conserved F or W. A D gene is named only where the DNA matches it firmly.

>TRBV5-1|TRBD2
CASTLRLAGGTDTQYF
>TRBV5-5|-
CASSPLGGTSSYEQYF
>TRBV18|TRBD2
CASSPSGRARMTLTYEQYF
>TRBV7-6|-
CASSPFFGSGGADYGYTF
>TRBV6-5|-
CASSYFTGLTGELFF
>TRBV11-2|-
CASSESDNEQFF
>TRBV19|-
CASEETRGYGYTF
>TRBV6-5|TRBD1
CASSPRDSNSPLHF
>TRBV5-1|TRBD1
CASRGRVWTGVGGEKLFF
>TRBV27|TRBD1
CASSPTGGGNEQYF
>TRBV27|TRBD2
CASSLGTSNSYEQYF
>TRBV6-5|-
CASSYSTVEYTEAFF
>TRBV24-1|-
CATHAHAGPYEQYF
>TRBV2|TRBD2
CASSTSGRYQETQYF
>TRBV25-1|TRBD1
CASRRGTDSPLHF
>TRBV6-1|TRBD1
CASSDPGQNYYSNQPQHF
>TRBV28|TRBD2
CASSWLSGSVFREQYF
>TRBV5-1|-
CASSLDGNNYGYTF
>TRBV30|-
CAWSVAGFDSNQPQHF
>TRBV18|TRBD2
CASSPRREGQGEQYF
>TRBV28|-
CASSTGERYEQYF
>TRBV28|TRBD1
CASSPQGVGNQPQHF
>TRBV5-4|TRBD2
CASSLSSGSVYEQYF
>TRBV6-5|-
CASSRDSSSYNEQFF
>TRBV28|TRBD2
CASRPPLAGGYNEQFF
>TRBV7-2|TRBD2
CASSLWGLAGEWGTDTQYF
>TRBV27|TRBD1
CASSHSGTDYEQYF
>TRBV29-1|TRBD2
CSVVGLAGGEWETQYF